This T cell receptor (beta chain) derives from a study of blood T cell repertoires in COVID-19. Across the study: Specimens from acute and convalescent COVID-19 originated in the United States, Italy and Spain. T cells, B-cell-depleted T cells, or PBMCs supplied cDNA or gDNA.

This clone was counted once. Germline CDR1 SGHRS, CDR2 YFSETQ. V trimming: 4 bases; J trimming: 4 bases; junction bases outside the gene matches: 9. This CDR3 has 16 residues. Original data processing: Cell counts per sample came from amplifying reference gene primers. Assay used: immunoSEQ multiplex PCR; TCRdb lists only in-frame clones, some missing. That table is the source of V, J and clone size, and D and trimming were worked out from the DNA. The sample records about 84,000 clones, more than 80% being singletons. The TCR comes from a woman of 80 years or more with acute or convalescent COVID-19. Sample: peripheral blood. V usage is TRBV5-1 and J usage is TRBJ1-3, with 9 nucleotides matching TRBD1. CDR3 sequence: CASSASGQGYGNTIYF. DNA of the CDR3: TGCGCCAGCAGCGCATCGGGACAGGGTTACGGAAACACCATATATTTT.